This TCR beta chain was sequenced for a study of T-cell reconstitution after alpha-beta-depleted transplantation in children. General study points: In patients about two months after transplant, alpha-beta T cells reportedly arose from several hundred expanded graft clones. At one year after transplant, newly produced T cells mostly accounted for T-cell counts and diversity.

J gave up 2 bases and V 3 bases, and 4 bases lay outside the gene matches. This CDR3 is 15 amino acids long. A note on this clonotype: Its antigen is undetermined.

Unique molecular identifiers were used in preparing the TCRbeta library. TCRdb recomputed calls from the PCR reads with MiXCR, one row per CDR3 protein. The sample consists of around 490,000 distinct CDR3 sequences, about an eighth of them appearing once. This specimen was PBMCs, mostly from graft donor cells, taken 180 days after TCRalphabeta/CD19-depleted stem cell transplant. The sequence derives from a female patient aged 2-9 years who had a stem cell transplant for aplastic anemia, so the T cells may come from the graft donor. The rearrangement links TRBV12-3 or TRBV12-4 to TRBJ2-7; TRBD1 matches at 10 bases. The DNA of the CDR3 is TGTGCCAGCAGTTTTGTCGGGACAGGGGCCTACGAGCAGTACTTC. It encodes CASSFVGTGAYEQYF.